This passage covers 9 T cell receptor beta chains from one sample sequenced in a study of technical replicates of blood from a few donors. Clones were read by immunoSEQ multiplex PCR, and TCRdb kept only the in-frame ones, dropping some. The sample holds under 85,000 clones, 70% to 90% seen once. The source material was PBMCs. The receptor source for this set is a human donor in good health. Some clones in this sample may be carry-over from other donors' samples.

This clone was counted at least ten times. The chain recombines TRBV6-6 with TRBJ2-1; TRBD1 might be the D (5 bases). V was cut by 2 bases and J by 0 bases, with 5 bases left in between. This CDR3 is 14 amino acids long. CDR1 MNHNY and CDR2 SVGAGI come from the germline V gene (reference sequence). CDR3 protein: CASSYQGSYNEQFF. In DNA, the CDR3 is TGTGCCAGCAGTTACCAGGGCTCCTACAATGAGCAGTTCTTC.

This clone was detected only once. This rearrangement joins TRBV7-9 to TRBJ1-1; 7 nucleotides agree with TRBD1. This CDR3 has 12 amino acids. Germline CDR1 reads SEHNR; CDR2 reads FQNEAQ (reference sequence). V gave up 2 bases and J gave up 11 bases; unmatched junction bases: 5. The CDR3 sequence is CASSLLTGAAFF. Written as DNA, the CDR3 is TGTGCCAGCAGCTTATTAACAGGGGCGGCTTTCTTT.

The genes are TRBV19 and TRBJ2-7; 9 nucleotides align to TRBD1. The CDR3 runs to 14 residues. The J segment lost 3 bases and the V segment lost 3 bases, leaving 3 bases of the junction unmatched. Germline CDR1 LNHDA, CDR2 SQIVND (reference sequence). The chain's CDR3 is CASSIGTGFYEQYF. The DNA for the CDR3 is TGTGCCAGTAGTATTGGGACAGGGTTCTACGAGCAGTACTTC.

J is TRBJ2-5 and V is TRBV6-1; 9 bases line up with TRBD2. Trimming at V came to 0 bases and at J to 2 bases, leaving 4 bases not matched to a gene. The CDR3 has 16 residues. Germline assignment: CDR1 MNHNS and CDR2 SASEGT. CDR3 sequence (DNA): TGTGCCAGCAGTGAAGCACCCCTAGCGGGGCAAGAGACCCAGTACTTC. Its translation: CASSEAPLAGQETQYF.

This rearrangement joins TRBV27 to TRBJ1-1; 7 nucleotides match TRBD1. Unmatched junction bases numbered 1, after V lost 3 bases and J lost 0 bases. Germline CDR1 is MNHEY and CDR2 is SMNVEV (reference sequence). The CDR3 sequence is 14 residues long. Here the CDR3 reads CASSLTGLNTEAFF. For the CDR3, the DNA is TGTGCCAGCAGTTTGACAGGGTTGAACACTGAAGCTTTCTTT.

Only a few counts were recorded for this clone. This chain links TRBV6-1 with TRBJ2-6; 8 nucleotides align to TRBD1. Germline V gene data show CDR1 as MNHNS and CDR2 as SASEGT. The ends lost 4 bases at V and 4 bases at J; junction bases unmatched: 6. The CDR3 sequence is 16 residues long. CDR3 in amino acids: CASSARQGTGANVLTF. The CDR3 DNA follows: TGTGCCAGCAGTGCAAGACAGGGGACAGGGGCCAACGTCCTGACTTTC.

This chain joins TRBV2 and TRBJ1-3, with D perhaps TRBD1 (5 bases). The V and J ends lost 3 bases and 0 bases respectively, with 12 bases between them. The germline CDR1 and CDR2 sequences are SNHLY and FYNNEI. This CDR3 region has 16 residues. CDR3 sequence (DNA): TGTGCCAGCAGTGAGCGGGGGGGAATCTCTGGAAACACCATATATTTT. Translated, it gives CASSERGGISGNTIYF.

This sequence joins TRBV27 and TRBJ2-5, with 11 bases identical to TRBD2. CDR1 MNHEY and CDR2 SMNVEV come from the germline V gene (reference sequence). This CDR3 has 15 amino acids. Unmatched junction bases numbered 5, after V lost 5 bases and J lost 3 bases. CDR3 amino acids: CASSISGRAEETQYF. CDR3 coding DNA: TGTGCCAGCAGTATTAGCGGGAGGGCCGAAGAGACCCAGTACTTC.

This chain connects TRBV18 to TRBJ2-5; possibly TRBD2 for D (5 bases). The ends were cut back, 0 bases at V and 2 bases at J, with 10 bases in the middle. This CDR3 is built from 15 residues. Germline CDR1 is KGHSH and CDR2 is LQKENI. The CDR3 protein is CASSPPGAAQETQYF. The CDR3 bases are TGTGCCAGCTCACCACCGGGAGCGGCGCAAGAGACCCAGTACTTC.